Shown below are 7 T cell receptor beta chains from a single sample sequenced in a study of cytomegalovirus exposure and HLA in healthy donors. It was with 60 Vbeta and 13 Jbeta primers that the PCR ran. Clones were read by immunoSEQ multiplex PCR, and TCRdb kept only the in-frame ones, dropping some. The repertoire has about 230,000 clones, 77% of them found once; the top ten carry around 2.9%. The sample consisted of PBMCs. The receptors here all came from a woman aged 55-69 years in good health and CMV-seropositive.

The chain has TRBV6-5 and TRBJ2-7, with D perhaps TRBD1 (6 bases). Looked up from germline, CDR1 is MNHEY and CDR2 is SVGAGI. The ends were cut back, 6 bases at V and 0 bases at J, with 15 bases in the middle. The CDR3 has 15 residues. The CDR3: CASSLQGRGSYEQYF. In nucleotides, the CDR3 is TGTGCCAGCAGCCTACAGGGTAGGGGCTCCTACGAGCAGTACTTC.

V usage is TRBV7-9 and J usage is TRBJ2-1; TRBD2 might be the D (7 bases). Trimming took off 0 bases at V and 8 bases at J, with 11 bases between the two ends. The V gene's germline CDR1 is SEHNR and CDR2 FQNEAQ (reference sequence). The CDR3 totals 14 residues. The CDR3 nucleotides read TGTGCCAGCAGCTTAGCGGGGGGGCCCCATGAGCAGTTCTTC. Amino acids: CASSLAGGPHEQFF.

The CDR3 nucleotides are TGTGCCAGCTCACCAAAGACAGGGGCGAACACTGAAGCTTTCTTT. Protein sequence: CASSPKTGANTEAFF. This chain connects TRBV18 to TRBJ1-1, with TRBD1 matching over 8 bases. The CDR3 length is 15 residues. Losses at the gene ends were 2 bases for V and 1 base for J; bases not matched to a gene: 3. The germline gives CDR1 KGHSH, CDR2 LQKENI.

On this clone itself: The junction departs from germline at one end; a sequencing error may be responsible. CDR3 nucleotide sequence: TGTTCCAGCAGCCCACTAGCGGGGGCTGGGGAGACCCAGTACTTC. Residues: CSSSPLAGAGETQYF. V and J are TRBV7-9 and TRBJ2-5, with 11 bases matching TRBD2. CDR1 is SEHNR and CDR2 is FQNEAQ in the germline V gene (reference sequence). The CDR3 sequence is 15 residues long.

The chain recombines TRBV5-1 with TRBJ2-3; the D is unclear. Germline values: CDR1 SGHRS, CDR2 YFSETQ. Trimming shortened V by 4 bases and J by 6 bases, and 15 bases separated the two germline ends. The CDR3 runs to 14 residues. CDR3 in amino acids: CASSQTWQLDTQYF. In DNA form, the CDR3 reads TGCGCCAGCAGCCAGACTTGGCAGTTGGATACGCAGTATTTT.

The chain links TRBV7-7 to TRBJ2-5; 8 nucleotides match TRBD1. Germline CDR1 and CDR2: SSHAT and FNYEAQ (reference sequence). This CDR3 has 17 residues. The trim removed 1 base at V and 3 bases at J, leaving 10 bases unmatched. The CDR3 DNA reads as TGTGCCAGCAGCTTAGGAGGCGGGACAGGAGGAAAAGAGACCCAGTACTTC. It codes for CASSLGGGTGGKETQYF.

The table lists this clone with a count of one. The J gene is TRBJ1-2, the V gene TRBV18, with 8 bases fitting TRBD1. The trim removed 5 bases at V and 8 bases at J, leaving 7 bases unmatched. Germline V lookup: CDR1 KGHSH, CDR2 LQKENI. The CDR3 is 13 amino acids. CDR3 DNA: TGTGCCAGCTCATCGACAGGGGTGGACGGCTACACCTTC. As protein: CASSSTGVDGYTF.